This T cell receptor beta chain was recovered during a study of neurological immune-mediated disorders. Findings and caveats of the study: Multiple sclerosis was found to have the least TCR clonal expansion, below healthy controls, and HTLV-1-associated myelopathy the most. One related-CDR3 cluster, which may be a signature, held the repertoires of 18 of 34 multiple sclerosis patients after phylogenetic grouping. The expanded clones of different subjects shared no CDR3 amino acid sequences (suggesting private repertoires in all groups).

In its sample, this clonotype was seen many times. Its antigen is still unknown. Per the germline V gene, CDR1 is MNHNY and CDR2 is SVGAGI (reference sequence). The CDR3 covers 14 residues. V was pared by 5 bases and J by 5 bases, with 13 bases between. cDNA synthesis was performed by 5'RACE with 10-nucleotide random UMIs. TCRdb ran MiXCR on the 5' RACE reads and lists one entry per CDR3 protein. The sample holds tens of thousands of distinct CDR3 sequences, 3.6% seen once. The chain uses TRBV6-6 and TRBJ2-1; either TRBD1 or TRBD2 may supply D (7 bases each). Material for sequencing was PBMCs. This receptor was obtained from a man between 25 and 39 years old with multiple sclerosis. The CDR3 bases are TGTGCCAGCAGTGAGCGGGACAGAAACAATGAGCAGTTCTTC. This codes for CASSERDRNNEQFF.